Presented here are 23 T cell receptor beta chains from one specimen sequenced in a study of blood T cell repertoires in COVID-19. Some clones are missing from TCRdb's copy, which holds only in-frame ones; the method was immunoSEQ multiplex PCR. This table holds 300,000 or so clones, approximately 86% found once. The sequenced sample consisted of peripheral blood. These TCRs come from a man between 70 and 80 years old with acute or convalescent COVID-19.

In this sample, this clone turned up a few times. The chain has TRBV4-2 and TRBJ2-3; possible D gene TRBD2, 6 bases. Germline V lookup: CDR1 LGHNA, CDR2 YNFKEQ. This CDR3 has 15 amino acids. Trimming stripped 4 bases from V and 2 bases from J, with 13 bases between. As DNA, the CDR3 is TGTGCCAGCAGCCTTACCGGGACTCCCACAGATACGCAGTATTTT. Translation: CASSLTGTPTDTQYF.

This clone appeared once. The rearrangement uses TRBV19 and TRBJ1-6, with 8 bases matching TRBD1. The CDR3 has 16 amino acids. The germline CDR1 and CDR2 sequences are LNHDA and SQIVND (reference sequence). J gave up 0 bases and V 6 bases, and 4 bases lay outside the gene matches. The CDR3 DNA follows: TGTGCCAGTAGCCGGACAGGGAGCTCCTATAATTCACCCCTCCACTTT. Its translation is CASSRTGSSYNSPLHF.

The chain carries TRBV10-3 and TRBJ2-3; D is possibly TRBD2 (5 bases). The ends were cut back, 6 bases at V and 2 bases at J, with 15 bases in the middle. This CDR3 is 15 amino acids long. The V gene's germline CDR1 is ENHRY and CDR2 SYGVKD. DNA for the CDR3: TGTGCCATCAGGGACTCGACACGTAACACAGATACGCAGTATTTT. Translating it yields CAIRDSTRNTDTQYF.

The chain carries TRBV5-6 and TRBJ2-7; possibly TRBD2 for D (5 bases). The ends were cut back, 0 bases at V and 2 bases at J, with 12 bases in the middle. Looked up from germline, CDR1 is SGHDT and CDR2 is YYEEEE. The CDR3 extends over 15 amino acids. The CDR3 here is CASSLAGILTYEQYF. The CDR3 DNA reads TGTGCCAGCAGCTTGGCCGGGATTCTGACCTACGAGCAGTACTTC.

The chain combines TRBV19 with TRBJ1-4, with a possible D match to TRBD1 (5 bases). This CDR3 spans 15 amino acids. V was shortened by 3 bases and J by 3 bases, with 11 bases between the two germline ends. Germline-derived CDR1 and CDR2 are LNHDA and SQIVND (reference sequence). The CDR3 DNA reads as TGTGCCAGTAGTATCGTATTGGGGCCTAATGAAAAACTGTTTTTT. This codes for CASSIVLGPNEKLFF.

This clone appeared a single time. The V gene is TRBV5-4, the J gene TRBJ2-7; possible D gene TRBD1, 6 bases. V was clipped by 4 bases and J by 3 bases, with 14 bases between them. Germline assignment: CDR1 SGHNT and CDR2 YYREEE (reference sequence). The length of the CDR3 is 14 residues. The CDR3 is CASSQGQKDYEQYF. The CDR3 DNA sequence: TGTGCCAGCAGCCAGGGGCAGAAGGACTACGAGCAGTACTTC.

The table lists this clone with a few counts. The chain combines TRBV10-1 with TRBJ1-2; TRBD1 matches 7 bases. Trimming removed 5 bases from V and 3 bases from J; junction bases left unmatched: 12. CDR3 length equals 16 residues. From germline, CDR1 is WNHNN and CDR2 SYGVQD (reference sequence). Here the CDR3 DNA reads TGCGCCAGCAGTTTTTCGTATACCGGGACAGACTATGGCTACACCTTC. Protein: CASSFSYTGTDYGYTF.

CDR3 nucleotide sequence: TGTGCCAGCAGCCCTAGCGGGGACCCCTACGAGCAGTACTTC. Its protein product is CASSPSGDPYEQYF. V usage is TRBV7-9 and J usage is TRBJ2-7, with 9 bases aligning to TRBD2. CDR1 is SEHNR, CDR2 FQNEAQ, per germline (reference sequence). The J segment lost 2 bases and the V segment lost 5 bases, leaving 4 bases of the junction unmatched. CDR3 length equals 14 residues. Full variable domain (missing parts from reference TRBV7-9 and TRBJ2-7): DTGVSQNPRHKITKRGQNVTFRCDPISEHNRLYWYRQTLGQGPEFLTYFQNEAQLEKSRLLSDRFSAERPKGSFSTLEIQRTEQGDSAMYLCASSPSGDPYEQYFGPGTRLTVT.

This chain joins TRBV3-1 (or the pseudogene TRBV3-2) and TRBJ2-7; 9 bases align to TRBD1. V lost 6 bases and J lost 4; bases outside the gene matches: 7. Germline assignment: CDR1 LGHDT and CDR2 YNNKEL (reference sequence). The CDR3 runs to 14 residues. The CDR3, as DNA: TGTGCCAGCAGTACCGGGACAGGGAAATACGAGCAGTACTTC. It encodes CASSTGTGKYEQYF.

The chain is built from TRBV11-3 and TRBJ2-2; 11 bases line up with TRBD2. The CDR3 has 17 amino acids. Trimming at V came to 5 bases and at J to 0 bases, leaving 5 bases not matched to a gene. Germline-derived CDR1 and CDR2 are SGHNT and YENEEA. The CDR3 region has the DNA TGTGCCAGCAGCCCGACGGGACTAGCGGCGAACACCGGGGAGCTGTTTTTT. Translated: CASSPTGLAANTGELFF. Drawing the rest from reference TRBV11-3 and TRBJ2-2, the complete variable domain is EAGVVQSPRYKIIEKKQPVAFWCNPISGHNTLYWYLQNLGQGPELLIRYENEEAVDDSQLPKDRFSAERLKGVDSTLKIQPAELGDSAVYLCASSPTGLAANTGELFFGEGSRLTVL.

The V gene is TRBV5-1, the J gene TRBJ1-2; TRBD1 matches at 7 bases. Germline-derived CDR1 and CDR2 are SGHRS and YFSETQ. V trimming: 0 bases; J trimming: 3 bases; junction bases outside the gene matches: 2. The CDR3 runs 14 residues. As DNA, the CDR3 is TGCGCCAGCAGCTTGGGGGACAGTCACTATGGCTACACCTTC. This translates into CASSLGDSHYGYTF.

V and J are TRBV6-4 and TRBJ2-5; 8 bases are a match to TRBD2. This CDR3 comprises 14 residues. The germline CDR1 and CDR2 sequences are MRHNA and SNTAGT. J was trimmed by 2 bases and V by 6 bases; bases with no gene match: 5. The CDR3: CASSRLAKQETQYF. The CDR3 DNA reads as TGTGCCAGCAGCCGACTAGCGAAACAAGAGACCCAGTACTTC.

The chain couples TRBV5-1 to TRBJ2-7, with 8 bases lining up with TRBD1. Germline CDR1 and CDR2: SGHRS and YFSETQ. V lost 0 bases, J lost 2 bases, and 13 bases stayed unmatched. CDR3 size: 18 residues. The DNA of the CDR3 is TGCGCCAGCAGCTTGGCAAGATATGGGGACAGGAACACCTACGAGCAGTACTTC. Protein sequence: CASSLARYGDRNTYEQYF.

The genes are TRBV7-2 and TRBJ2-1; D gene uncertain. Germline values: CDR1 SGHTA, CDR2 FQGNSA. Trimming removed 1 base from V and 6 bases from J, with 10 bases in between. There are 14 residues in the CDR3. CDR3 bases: TGTGCCAGCAGCTTAGGCCTACTACTCAATGAGCAGTTCTTC. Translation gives CASSLGLLLNEQFF.

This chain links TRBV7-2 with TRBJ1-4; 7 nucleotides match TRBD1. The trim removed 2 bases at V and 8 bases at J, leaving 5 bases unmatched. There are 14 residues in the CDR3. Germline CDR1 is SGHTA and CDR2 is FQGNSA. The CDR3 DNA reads TGTGCCAGCAGCTTAACAGGGGACGTGGAAAAACTGTTTTTT. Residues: CASSLTGDVEKLFF.

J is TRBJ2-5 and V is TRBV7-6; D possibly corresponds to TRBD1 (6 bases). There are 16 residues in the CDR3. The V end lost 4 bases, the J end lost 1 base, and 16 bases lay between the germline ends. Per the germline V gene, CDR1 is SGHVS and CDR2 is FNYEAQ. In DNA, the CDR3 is TGTGCCAGCAGCTACCGGGACAAGGTCGCCCAAGAGACCCAGTACTTC. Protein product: CASSYRDKVAQETQYF. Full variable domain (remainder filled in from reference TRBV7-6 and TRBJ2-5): GAGVSQSPRYKVTKRGQDVALRCDPISGHVSLYWYRQALGQGPEFLTYFNYEAQQDKSGLPNDRFSAERPEGSISTLTIQRTEQRDSAMYRCASSYRDKVAQETQYFGPGTRLLVL.

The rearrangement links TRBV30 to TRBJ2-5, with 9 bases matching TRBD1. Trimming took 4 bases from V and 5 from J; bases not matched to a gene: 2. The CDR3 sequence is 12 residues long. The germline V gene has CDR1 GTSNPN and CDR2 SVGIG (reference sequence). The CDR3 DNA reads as TGTGCCTGGAAGGGGACAGGGGAGACCCAGTACTTC. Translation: CAWKGTGETQYF.

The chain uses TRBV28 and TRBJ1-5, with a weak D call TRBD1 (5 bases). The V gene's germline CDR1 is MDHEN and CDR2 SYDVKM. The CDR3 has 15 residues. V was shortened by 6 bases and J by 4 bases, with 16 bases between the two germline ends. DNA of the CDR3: TGTGCCAGCAGACCCCTTGGGGCAGAGAATCAGCCCCAGCATTTT. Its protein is CASRPLGAENQPQHF.

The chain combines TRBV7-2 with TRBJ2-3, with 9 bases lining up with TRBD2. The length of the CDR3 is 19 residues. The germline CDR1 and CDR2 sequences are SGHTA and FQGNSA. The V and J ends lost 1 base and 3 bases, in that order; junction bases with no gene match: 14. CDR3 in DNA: TGTGCCAGCAGCTTAGAGTATAGGCTTGCTAGCGGGGAGACAGATACGCAGTATTTT. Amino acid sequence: CASSLEYRLASGETDTQYF.

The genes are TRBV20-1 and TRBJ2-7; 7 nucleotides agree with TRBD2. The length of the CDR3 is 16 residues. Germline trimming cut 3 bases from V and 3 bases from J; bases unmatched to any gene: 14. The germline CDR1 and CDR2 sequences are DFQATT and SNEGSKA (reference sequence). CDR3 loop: CSASKSVGLGVYEQYF. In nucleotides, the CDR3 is TGCAGTGCTAGTAAGTCTGTAGGACTAGGCGTCTACGAGCAGTACTTC.

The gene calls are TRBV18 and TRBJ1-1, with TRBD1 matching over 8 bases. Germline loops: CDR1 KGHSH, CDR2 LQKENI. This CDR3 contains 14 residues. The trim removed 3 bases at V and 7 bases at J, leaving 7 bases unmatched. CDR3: CASSPRQGQGEAFF. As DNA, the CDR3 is TGTGCCAGCTCACCGCGACAGGGGCAGGGTGAAGCTTTCTTT.

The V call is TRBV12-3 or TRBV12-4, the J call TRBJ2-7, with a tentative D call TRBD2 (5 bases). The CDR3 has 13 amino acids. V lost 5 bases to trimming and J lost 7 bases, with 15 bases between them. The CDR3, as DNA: TGTGCCAGCAGTCGAGAGAGGGTAGGGGAGCAGTACTTC. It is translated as CASSRERVGEQYF.

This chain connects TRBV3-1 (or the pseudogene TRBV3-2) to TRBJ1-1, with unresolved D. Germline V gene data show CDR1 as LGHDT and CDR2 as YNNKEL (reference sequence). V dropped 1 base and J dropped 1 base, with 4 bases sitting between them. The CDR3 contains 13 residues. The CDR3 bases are TGTGCCAGCAGCCAAGTCCGGAACACTGAAGCTTTCTTT. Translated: CASSQVRNTEAFF.